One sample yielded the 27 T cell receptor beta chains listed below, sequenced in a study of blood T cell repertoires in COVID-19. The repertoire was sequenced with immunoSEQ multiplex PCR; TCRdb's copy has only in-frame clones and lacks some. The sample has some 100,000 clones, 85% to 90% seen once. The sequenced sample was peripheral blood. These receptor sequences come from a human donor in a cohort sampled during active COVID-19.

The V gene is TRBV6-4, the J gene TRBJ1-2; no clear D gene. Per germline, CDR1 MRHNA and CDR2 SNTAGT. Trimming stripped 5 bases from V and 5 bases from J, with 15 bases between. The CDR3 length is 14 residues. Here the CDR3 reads CASSPQGAVYGYTF. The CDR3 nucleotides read TGTGCCAGCAGTCCCCAAGGAGCGGTTTATGGCTACACCTTC.

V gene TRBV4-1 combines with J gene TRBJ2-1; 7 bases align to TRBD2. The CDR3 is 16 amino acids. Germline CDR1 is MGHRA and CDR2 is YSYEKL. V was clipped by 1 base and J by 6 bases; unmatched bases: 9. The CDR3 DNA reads TGCGCCAGCAGCCAAGTTGGGAGGGGTAGGGCCAATGAGCAGTTCTTC. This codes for CASSQVGRGRANEQFF.

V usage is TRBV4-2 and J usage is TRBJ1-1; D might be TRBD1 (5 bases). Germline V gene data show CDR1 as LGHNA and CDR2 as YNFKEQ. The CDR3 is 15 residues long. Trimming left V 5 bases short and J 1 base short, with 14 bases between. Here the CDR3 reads CASSEPFRENTEAFF. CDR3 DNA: TGTGCCAGCAGCGAACCATTCAGGGAGAACACTGAAGCTTTCTTT.

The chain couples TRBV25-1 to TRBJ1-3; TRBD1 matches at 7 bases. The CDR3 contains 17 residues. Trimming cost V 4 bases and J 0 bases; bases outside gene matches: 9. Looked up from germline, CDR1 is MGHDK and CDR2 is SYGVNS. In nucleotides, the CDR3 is TGTGCCAGCAGTGGGGGACAGAGGATTATCTCTGGAAACACCATATATTTT. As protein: CASSGGQRIISGNTIYF.

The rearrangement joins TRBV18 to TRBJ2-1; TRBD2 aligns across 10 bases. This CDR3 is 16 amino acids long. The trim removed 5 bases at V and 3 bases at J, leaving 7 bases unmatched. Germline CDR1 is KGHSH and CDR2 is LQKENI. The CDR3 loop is CASSERRTSGYNEQFF. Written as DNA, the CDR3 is TGTGCCAGCTCAGAACGGAGGACTAGCGGCTACAATGAGCAGTTCTTC. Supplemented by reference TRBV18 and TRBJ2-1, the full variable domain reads NAGVMQNPRHLVRRRGQEARLRCSPMKGHSHVYWYRQLPEEGLKFMVYLQKENIIDESGMPKERFSAEFPKEGPSILRIQQVVRGDSAAYFCASSERRTSGYNEQFFGPGTRLTVL.

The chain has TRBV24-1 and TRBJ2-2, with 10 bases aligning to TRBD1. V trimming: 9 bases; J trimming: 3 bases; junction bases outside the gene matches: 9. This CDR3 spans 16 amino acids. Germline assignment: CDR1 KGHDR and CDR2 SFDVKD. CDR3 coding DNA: TGTGCCACCCGACCGGACAGGGGGTCCTACACCGGGGAGCTGTTTTTT. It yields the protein CATRPDRGSYTGELFF.

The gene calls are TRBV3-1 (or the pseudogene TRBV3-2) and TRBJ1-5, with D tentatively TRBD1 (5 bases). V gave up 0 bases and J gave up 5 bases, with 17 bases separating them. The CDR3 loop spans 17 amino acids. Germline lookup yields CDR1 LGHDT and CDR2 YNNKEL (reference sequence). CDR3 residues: CASSQEGFRVGDQPQHF. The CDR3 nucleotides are TGTGCCAGCAGCCAAGAAGGATTCAGGGTGGGCGATCAGCCCCAGCATTTT.

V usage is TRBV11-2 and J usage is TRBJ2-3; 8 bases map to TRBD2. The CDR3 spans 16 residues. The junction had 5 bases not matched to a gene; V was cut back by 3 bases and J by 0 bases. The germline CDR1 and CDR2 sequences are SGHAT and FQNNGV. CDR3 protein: CASSFSGRASTDTQYF. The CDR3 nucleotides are TGTGCCAGCAGCTTTTCCGGGAGGGCGAGCACAGATACGCAGTATTTT.

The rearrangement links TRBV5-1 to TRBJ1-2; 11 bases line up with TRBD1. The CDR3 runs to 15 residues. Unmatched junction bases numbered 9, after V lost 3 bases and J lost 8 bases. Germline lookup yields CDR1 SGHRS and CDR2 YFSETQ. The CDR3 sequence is CASSSGGQGAGGYTF. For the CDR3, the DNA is TGCGCCAGCAGCTCGGGCGGACAGGGGGCGGGCGGCTACACCTTC.

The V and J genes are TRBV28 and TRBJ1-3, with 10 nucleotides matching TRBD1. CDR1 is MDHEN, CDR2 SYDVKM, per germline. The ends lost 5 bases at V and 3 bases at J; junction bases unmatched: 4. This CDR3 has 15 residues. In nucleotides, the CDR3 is TGTGCCAGCAGTCACCGGGACAGGGGTGGAAACACCATATATTTT. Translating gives CASSHRDRGGNTIYF.

CDR3 loop: CASSQNKQGWLNTEAFF. CDR3 in DNA: TGTGCCAGCTCACAAAATAAACAGGGATGGCTAAACACTGAAGCTTTCTTT. The rearrangement links TRBV18 to TRBJ1-1; D is possibly TRBD1 (6 bases). Germline CDR1 and CDR2: KGHSH and LQKENI. V was cut by 4 bases and J by 2 bases, with 20 bases left in between. This CDR3 has 17 residues.

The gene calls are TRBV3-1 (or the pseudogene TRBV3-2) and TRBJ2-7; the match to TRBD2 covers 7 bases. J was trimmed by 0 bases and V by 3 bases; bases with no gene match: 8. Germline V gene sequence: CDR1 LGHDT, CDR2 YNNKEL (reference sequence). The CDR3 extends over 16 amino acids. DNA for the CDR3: TGTGCCAGCAGCCAGTGGGGCGGGACTAACTCCTACGAGCAGTACTTC. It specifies CASSQWGGTNSYEQYF.

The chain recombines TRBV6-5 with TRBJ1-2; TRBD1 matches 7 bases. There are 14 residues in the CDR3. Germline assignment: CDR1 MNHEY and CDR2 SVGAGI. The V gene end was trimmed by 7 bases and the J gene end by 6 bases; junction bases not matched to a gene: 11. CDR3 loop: CASTRQGTLDGYTF. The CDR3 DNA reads TGTGCCAGCACGCGACAGGGTACACTGGATGGCTACACCTTC.

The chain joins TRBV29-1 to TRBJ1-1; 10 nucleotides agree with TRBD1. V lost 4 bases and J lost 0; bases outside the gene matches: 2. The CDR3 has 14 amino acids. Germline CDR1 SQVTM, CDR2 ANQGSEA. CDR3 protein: CSVGTGGVNTEAFF. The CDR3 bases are TGCAGCGTTGGGACAGGGGGGGTGAACACTGAAGCTTTCTTT.

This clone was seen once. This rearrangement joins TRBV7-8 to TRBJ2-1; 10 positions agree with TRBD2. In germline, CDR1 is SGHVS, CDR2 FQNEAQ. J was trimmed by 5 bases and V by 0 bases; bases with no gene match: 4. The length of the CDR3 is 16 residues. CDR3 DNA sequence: TGTGCCAGCAGCTTAGCACCTAGCGGGAGCGACAATGAGCAGTTCTTC. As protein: CASSLAPSGSDNEQFF.

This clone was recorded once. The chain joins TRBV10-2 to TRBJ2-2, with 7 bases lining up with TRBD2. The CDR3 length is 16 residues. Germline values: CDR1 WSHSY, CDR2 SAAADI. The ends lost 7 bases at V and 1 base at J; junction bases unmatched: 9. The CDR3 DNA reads TGCGCCAGCAAGGTCGGGCCTAGCGGGAACACCGGGGAGCTGTTTTTT. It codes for CASKVGPSGNTGELFF.

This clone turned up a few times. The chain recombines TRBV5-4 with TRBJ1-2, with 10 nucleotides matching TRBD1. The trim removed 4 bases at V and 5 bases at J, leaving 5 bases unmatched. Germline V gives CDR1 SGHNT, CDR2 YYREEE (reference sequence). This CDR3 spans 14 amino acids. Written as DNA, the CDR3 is TGTGCCAGCAGCCTGGACAGGGGGGATTATGGCTACACCTTC. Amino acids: CASSLDRGDYGYTF.

The CDR3 bases are TGTGCCAGCAGCCAGCTCGGAGCGGGCAATCAGCCCCAGCATTTT. Translating it yields CASSQLGAGNQPQHF. The J gene is TRBJ1-5, the V gene TRBV3-1 (or the pseudogene TRBV3-2); D gene unclear. This CDR3 spans 15 amino acids. V was clipped by 3 bases and J by 2 bases, with 11 bases between them. CDR1 is LGHDT and CDR2 is YNNKEL in the germline V gene (reference sequence).

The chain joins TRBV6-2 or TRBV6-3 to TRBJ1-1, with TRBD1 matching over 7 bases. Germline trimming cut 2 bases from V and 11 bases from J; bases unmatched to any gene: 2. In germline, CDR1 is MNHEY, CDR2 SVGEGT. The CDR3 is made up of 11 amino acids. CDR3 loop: CASSYGTAAFF. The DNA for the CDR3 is TGTGCCAGCAGTTACGGGACAGCTGCTTTCTTT.

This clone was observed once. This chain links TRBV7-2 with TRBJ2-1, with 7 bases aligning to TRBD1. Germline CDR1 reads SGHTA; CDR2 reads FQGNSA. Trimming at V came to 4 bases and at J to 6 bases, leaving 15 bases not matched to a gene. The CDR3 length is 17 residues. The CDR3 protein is CASSSRAGTVSPNEQFF. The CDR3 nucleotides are TGTGCCAGCAGCTCCCGTGCCGGGACAGTTTCCCCCAATGAGCAGTTCTTC.

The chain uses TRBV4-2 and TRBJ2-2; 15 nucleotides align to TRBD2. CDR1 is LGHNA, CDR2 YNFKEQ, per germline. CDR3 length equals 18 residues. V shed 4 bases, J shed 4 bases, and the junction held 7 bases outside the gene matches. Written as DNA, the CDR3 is TGTGCCAGCAGCCTCGGACTAGCGGGAGGGCCGGGCACCGGGGAGCTGTTTTTT. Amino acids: CASSLGLAGGPGTGELFF.

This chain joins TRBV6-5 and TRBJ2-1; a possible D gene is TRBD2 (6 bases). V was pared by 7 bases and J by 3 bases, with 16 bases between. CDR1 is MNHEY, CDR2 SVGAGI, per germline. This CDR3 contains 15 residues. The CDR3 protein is CASNLRGDIYNEQFF. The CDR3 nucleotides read TGTGCCAGCAATTTGCGGGGCGATATCTACAATGAGCAGTTCTTC.

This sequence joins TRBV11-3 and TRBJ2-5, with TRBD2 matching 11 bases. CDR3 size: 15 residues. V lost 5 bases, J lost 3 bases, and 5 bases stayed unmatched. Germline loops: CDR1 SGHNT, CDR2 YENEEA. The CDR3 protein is CASSARLAGKETQYF. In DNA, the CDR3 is TGTGCCAGCAGCGCACGACTAGCGGGAAAAGAGACCCAGTACTTC.

This CDR3 is CASSLVGITEAFF. Written as DNA, the CDR3 is TGTGCCAGCAGCTTAGTCGGGATCACTGAAGCTTTCTTT. This chain connects TRBV7-9 to TRBJ1-1; D is ambiguous. CDR1 and CDR2 from the germline V gene are SEHNR and FQNEAQ (reference sequence). The V gene lost 1 base and the J gene lost 4 bases, with 7 bases spanning the gap. The CDR3 is 13 residues long.

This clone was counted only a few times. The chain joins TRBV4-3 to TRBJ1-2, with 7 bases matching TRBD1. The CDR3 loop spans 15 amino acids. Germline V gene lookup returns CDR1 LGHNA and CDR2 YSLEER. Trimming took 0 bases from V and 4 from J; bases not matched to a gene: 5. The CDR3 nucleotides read TGCGCCAGCAGCCAAGATAAGGGACAGTCCTATGGCTACACCTTC. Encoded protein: CASSQDKGQSYGYTF.

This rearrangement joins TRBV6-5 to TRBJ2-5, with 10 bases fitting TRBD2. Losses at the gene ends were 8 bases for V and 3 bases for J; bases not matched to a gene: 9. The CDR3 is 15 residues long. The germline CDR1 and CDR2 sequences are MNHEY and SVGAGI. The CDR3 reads CASRPSGGTKETQYF. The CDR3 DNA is TGTGCCAGCCGTCCTAGCGGGGGCACAAAAGAGACCCAGTACTTC.

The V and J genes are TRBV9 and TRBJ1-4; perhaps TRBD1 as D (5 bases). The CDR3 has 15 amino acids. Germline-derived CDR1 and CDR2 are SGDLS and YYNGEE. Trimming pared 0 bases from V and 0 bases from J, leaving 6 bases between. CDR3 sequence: CASSVAGATNEKLFF. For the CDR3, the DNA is TGTGCCAGCAGCGTAGCGGGGGCAACTAATGAAAAACTGTTTTTT. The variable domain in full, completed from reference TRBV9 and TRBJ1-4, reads DSGVTQTPKHLITATGQRVTLRCSPRSGDLSVYWYQQSLDQGLQFLIQYYNGEERAKGNILERFSAQQFPDLHSELNLSSLELGDSALYFCASSVAGATNEKLFFGSGTQLSVL.